This TCR beta chain was recovered during a study of T cells in localized non-small cell lung cancer. V was trimmed by 1 base and J by 7 bases, leaving 15 bases between them. This CDR3 comprises 15 residues. Germline V gene data show CDR1 as SGHTS and CDR2 as YDEGEE. Sequenced by immunoSEQ multiplex PCR; TCRdb stores in-frame clones only, minus some. This sample has about 41,000 clones; 75% to 85% occur once, and the top ten carry more than 7.5%. With respect to this clone: What it recognizes is unknown.

Study-wide points: There were a median 57 of the top 100 tumor clones appearing in adjacent lung. Measurement of T cell clonality placed uninvolved adjacent lung highest, above the level in tumor. A higher density of T cells in blood coincided with extended overall survival. The study sequenced only one region of the tumor. As a result, intratumor heterogeneity could not be excluded and remains possible.

The specimen was PBMCs, collected before any cancer treatment. The receptor's source is a man aged 35 to 70 with stage II lung adenocarcinoma. The chain carries TRBV5-8 and TRBJ1-5; no reliable D call. Here the CDR3 DNA reads TGTGCCAGCAGCTTGAATCCATTCAGAGGACAGCCCCAGCATTTT. This translates into CASSLNPFRGQPQHF. The full variable domain, in which reference TRBV5-8 and TRBJ1-5 provide the parts outside the CDR3, is EAGVTQSPTHLIKTRGQQATLRCSPISGHTSVYWYQQALGLGLQFLLWYDEGEERNRGNFPPRFSGRQFPNYSSELNVNALELEDSALYLCASSLNPFRGQPQHFGDGTRLSIL.